This TCR beta chain was sequenced for a study of shared clonotypes between healthy human individuals. Genomic DNA of each subset was evenly split across several immunoSEQ plates. The input for sorted-subset replicate PCRs was approximately 190 ng DNA, approximately 30,000 T cell genomes. Clones were read by immunoSEQ multiplex PCR, and TCRdb kept only the in-frame ones, dropping some. This sample has about 550,000 clones, with 95% found just once. Comment on this clone: Its antigen is unknown.

Deletions cut 10 bases from V and 4 bases from J, with 12 bases between. The germline V gene encodes CDR1 MNHNS and CDR2 SASEGT. The CDR3 is 12 residues long. The study, taken as a whole, reports: Naive CD4 clonotypes overlapped across several donors at approximately 5.5%.

Terminally differentiated effector memory CD45RA+ cells were excluded from the naive CD8 cells, which were CD45RO-negative and positively selected for CCR7. This sequence was found in a young woman in good health. This chain uses TRBV6-1 with TRBJ2-3, with D possibly being TRBD1 (5 bases). Sequencing used naive CD8+ T cells sorted from blood. The CDR3 bases are TGTGCCACCCAGGGAATACCAGATACGCAGTATTTT. Translated, it gives CATQGIPDTQYF.